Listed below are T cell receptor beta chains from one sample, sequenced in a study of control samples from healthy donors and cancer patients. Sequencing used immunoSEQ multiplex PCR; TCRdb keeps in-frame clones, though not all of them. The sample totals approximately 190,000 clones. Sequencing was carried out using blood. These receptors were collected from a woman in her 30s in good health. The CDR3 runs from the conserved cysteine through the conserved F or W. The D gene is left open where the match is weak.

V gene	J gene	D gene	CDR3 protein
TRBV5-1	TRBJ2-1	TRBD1	CASFPGGLNNEQFF
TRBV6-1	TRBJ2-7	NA	CASSDEAWGVSREQYF
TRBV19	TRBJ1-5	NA	CASSIDTFNQPQHF
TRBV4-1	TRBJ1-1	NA	CASSQGGNTEAFF
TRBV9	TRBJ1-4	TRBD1	CASSGIGTGGRYEKLFF
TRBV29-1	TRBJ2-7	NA	CSVVQRSSYEQYF
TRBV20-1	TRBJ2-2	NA	CSASRRTGELFF
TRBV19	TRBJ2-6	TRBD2	CASTPSGQGSSGANVLTF
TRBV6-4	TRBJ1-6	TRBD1	CASSDSIQGANSPLHF
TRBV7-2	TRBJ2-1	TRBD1	CASSPGGASYNEQFF
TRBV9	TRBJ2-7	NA	CASSVGSPGEQYF
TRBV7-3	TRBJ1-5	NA	CASSPLVQGNDQPQHF
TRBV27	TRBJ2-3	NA	CASSLSRTPNTDTQYF
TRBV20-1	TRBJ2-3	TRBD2	CSASPRTRNTDTQYF
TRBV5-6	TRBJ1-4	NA	CASSLSATNEKLFF
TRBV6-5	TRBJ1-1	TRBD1	CASSSRDRGTEAFF
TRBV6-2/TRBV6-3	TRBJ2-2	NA	CASSYSLVDTGELFF
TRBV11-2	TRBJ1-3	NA	CASSLDLAAVYF
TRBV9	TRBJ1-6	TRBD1	CASSDTPGQSIQTLHF
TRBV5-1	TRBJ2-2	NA	CASAGTNTGELFF
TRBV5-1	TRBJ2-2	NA	CASSLDTGANTGELFF
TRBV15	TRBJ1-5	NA	CATSRSDRGDQPQHF
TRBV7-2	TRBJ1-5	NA	CASSLARGTQPQHF
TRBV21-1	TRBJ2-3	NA	CASSKTQILSTDTQYF
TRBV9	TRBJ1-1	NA	CASSVVRQINTEAFF
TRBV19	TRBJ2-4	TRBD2	CASSNPKASGANIQYF
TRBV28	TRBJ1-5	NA	CASSLMRGPQHF
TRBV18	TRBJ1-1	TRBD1	CASSPIQGEAFF
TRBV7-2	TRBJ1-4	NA	CASSRVANEKLFF
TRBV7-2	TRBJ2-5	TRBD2	CASSLGATRGEETQYF
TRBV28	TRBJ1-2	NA	CASNARRAINYGYTF
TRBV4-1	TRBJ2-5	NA	CASSQGWVGGETQYF
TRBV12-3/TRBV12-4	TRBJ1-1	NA	CASSFRLNTEAFF
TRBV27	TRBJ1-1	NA	CASSSQGNTEAFF